Following are 16 T cell receptor beta chains from one sample sequenced in a study of cytomegalovirus exposure and HLA in healthy donors. Use of 60 Vbeta and 13 Jbeta primers characterized the PCR. The repertoire was sequenced with immunoSEQ multiplex PCR; TCRdb's copy has only in-frame clones and lacks some. This table has 110,000 to 150,000 clones, more than 8% appearing once. The source material was PBMCs. The receptor set was obtained from a man between 50 and 59 years old in good health and CMV-seronegative.

This clone was seen a few times. The chain employs TRBV27 and TRBJ1-2, with D perhaps TRBD1 (6 bases). The germline V gene has CDR1 MNHEY and CDR2 SMNVEV (reference sequence). The V gene lost 6 bases and the J gene lost 3 bases, with 23 bases spanning the gap. The CDR3 has 17 amino acids. The CDR3 sequence is CASRGAGVDGPHYGYTF. CDR3 bases: TGTGCCAGCAGGGGGGCCGGGGTGGACGGCCCACACTATGGCTACACCTTC.

The chain couples TRBV6-1 to TRBJ2-1; 12 positions agree with TRBD2. The length of the CDR3 is 15 residues. The V and J ends lost 6 bases and 5 bases, in that order; junction bases with no gene match: 5. CDR1 and CDR2 (germline): MNHNS, SASEGT. CDR3 sequence reads: CASRGLAGGNNEQFF. In DNA, the CDR3 is TGTGCCAGCAGGGGCCTAGCGGGGGGGAACAATGAGCAGTTCTTC.

This clone showed up just a few times. The V gene is TRBV18, the J gene TRBJ2-7, with a tentative D call TRBD1 (5 bases). V was trimmed by 2 bases and J by 2 bases, leaving 13 bases between them. The CDR3 length is 15 residues. Germline-derived CDR1 and CDR2 are KGHSH and LQKENI. This CDR3 is CASSPSTDGTYEQYF. DNA of the CDR3: TGTGCCAGCTCACCATCGACAGATGGTACCTACGAGCAGTACTTC.

The rearrangement joins TRBV28 to TRBJ1-1; perhaps TRBD1 as D (6 bases). The CDR3 is 15 amino acids. Trimming removed 4 bases from V and 1 base from J, with 13 bases in between. Germline V CDR1 and CDR2: MDHEN, SYDVKM. CDR3 sequence: CASSSWTVSNTEAFF. The DNA of the CDR3 is TGTGCCAGCAGTTCCTGGACAGTTTCGAACACTGAAGCTTTCTTT.

The gene calls are TRBV7-6 and TRBJ2-6; 10 bases match TRBD2. The CDR3 is made up of 17 amino acids. The V gene end was trimmed by 3 bases and the J gene end by 0 bases; junction bases not matched to a gene: 2. Germline V gene lookup returns CDR1 SGHVS and CDR2 FNYEAQ. This CDR3 reads CASSFLAGVSGANVLTF. DNA of the CDR3: TGTGCCAGCAGCTTTCTAGCGGGAGTCTCTGGGGCCAACGTCCTGACTTTC.

The chain recombines TRBV18 with TRBJ1-2; 8 bases map to TRBD1. Germline trimming cut 3 bases from V and 8 bases from J; bases unmatched to any gene: 8. Germline CDR1 is KGHSH and CDR2 is LQKENI. The CDR3 length is 14 residues. CDR3 coding DNA: TGTGCCAGCTCACCCCCTGGACAGGGATACGGCTACACCTTC. Translated: CASSPPGQGYGYTF.

The chain carries TRBV10-2 and TRBJ1-5; D call uncertain. The CDR3 sequence is 14 residues long. V gave up 7 bases and J gave up 4 bases, with 14 bases separating them. CDR1 and CDR2 from the germline V gene are WSHSY and SAAADI. CDR3 sequence reads: CASTPGRANQPQHF. Written as DNA, the CDR3 is TGCGCCAGCACCCCCGGGCGGGCAAATCAGCCCCAGCATTTT.

This clone was counted between two and nine times. V usage is TRBV5-4 and J usage is TRBJ1-2, with a possible D match to TRBD1 (6 bases). The CDR3 covers 14 residues. Germline V gene sequence: CDR1 SGHNT, CDR2 YYREEE (reference sequence). Deletions cut 1 base from V and 3 bases from J, with 10 bases between. CDR3 nucleotide sequence: TGTGCCAGCAGCTTGAATCAGGGGTACTATGGCTACACCTTC. It yields the protein CASSLNQGYYGYTF.

The genes are TRBV29-1 and TRBJ2-5, with 10 bases matching TRBD1. The CDR3 loop spans 16 amino acids. Germline trimming cut 1 base from V and 4 bases from J; bases unmatched to any gene: 9. Germline loops: CDR1 SQVTM, CDR2 ANQGSEA. CDR3 in amino acids: CSVEGSGTGAGETQYF. The CDR3 DNA follows: TGCAGCGTTGAAGGCTCTGGGACAGGGGCTGGAGAGACCCAGTACTTC.

This clone has only a few counts. The chain couples TRBV2 to TRBJ2-7; TRBD1 matches 8 bases. This CDR3 has 15 amino acids. V trimming: 7 bases; J trimming: 0 bases; junction bases outside the gene matches: 8. CDR1 is SNHLY and CDR2 is FYNNEI in the germline V gene. CDR3 sequence (DNA): TGTGCCAGCATCCCGGACAGGGCCCTCTCCTACGAGCAGTACTTC. Encoded protein: CASIPDRALSYEQYF.

This clone has only a few counts. J is TRBJ1-2 and V is TRBV18, with 11 bases lining up with TRBD1. The CDR3 has 16 amino acids. Germline loops: CDR1 KGHSH, CDR2 LQKENI. V was pared by 3 bases and J by 8 bases, with 11 bases of the junction left unmatched. The CDR3 bases are TGTGCCAGCTCACCCTCCCGGGACAGGGGGTCAAGGGGCTACACCTTC. It yields the protein CASSPSRDRGSRGYTF.

This clone was seen a handful of times. This chain uses TRBV10-3 with TRBJ1-5; D unclear. Germline V gives CDR1 ENHRY, CDR2 SYGVKD. The CDR3 has 10 amino acids. V lost 7 bases and J lost 6, with 4 bases in between. The CDR3 DNA reads as TGTGCCATCAAGCGTCAGCCCCAGCATTTT. Translation: CAIKRQPQHF.

V usage is TRBV5-1 and J usage is TRBJ1-1; D is ambiguous. This CDR3 comprises 16 residues. Between the trimmed V and J ends, which lost 7 bases and 0 bases, there was a span of 19 bases. Per germline, CDR1 SGHRS and CDR2 YFSETQ. The CDR3 region is CASRIKSEGVNTEAFF. CDR3 in DNA: TGCGCCAGCCGAATAAAGAGTGAGGGCGTGAACACTGAAGCTTTCTTT. The full variable domain, with the rest looked up from reference TRBV5-1 and TRBJ1-1, is KAGVTQTPRYLIKTRGQQVTLSCSPISGHRSVSWYQQTPGQGLQFLFEYFSETQRNKGNFPGRFSGRQFSNSRSEMNVSTLELGDSALYLCASRIKSEGVNTEAFFGQGTRLTVV.

There are a few counts of this clone. V is TRBV29-1 and J is TRBJ2-7; no firm D call. The CDR3 has 12 amino acids. Germline V CDR1 and CDR2: SQVTM, ANQGSEA. Trimming removed 4 bases at V and 0 bases at J, with 7 bases between. As DNA, the CDR3 is TGCAGCGTTGCTGTCAGCTCCTACGAGCAGTACTTC. Amino acids: CSVAVSSYEQYF.

This chain connects TRBV29-1 to TRBJ1-3; 8 positions agree with TRBD1. V was pared by 5 bases and J by 2 bases, with 14 bases of the junction left unmatched. CDR1 and CDR2 from the germline V gene are SQVTM and ANQGSEA. The CDR3 length is 17 residues. The CDR3 region is CSVRVGQDFPTGNTIYF. CDR3 sequence (DNA): TGCAGCGTTAGGGTGGGACAGGACTTCCCCACTGGAAACACCATATATTTT.

This rearrangement joins TRBV20-1 to TRBJ2-7; TRBD2 might be the D (6 bases). This CDR3 has 11 residues. V was clipped by 5 bases and J by 1 base, with 6 bases between them. Germline V gene data show CDR1 as DFQATT and CDR2 as SNEGSKA (reference sequence). CDR3 in amino acids: CSAGGSYEQYF. CDR3 nucleotide sequence: TGCAGTGCTGGGGGGTCCTACGAGCAGTACTTC.